This T cell receptor beta chain comes out of a study of OX40 agonist ivuxolimab in advanced cancers. Study context: Mean age approximately 61 years, range 23 to 79; just over 80% male. Earlier anti-PD-1, anti-PD-L1 or anti-CTLA-4 therapy was permitted; less than 50% had received some. Three patients responded partially, comprising one with hepatocellular carcinoma and two with cutaneous melanoma.

A note on this clone: Its target is unknown.

The study's findings and limits: Doses of 0.1 to 3.0 mg/kg were accompanied by clonal expansion of CD4+ and CD8+ blood T cells by week 6.

The table came from immunoSEQ multiplex PCR; TCRdb's copy has only in-frame clones and leaves some out. The sample contains fewer than 70,000 clones, about 89% of which appear only once. The sequenced sample was CD4+ or CD8+ T cells sorted from blood, obtained in a trial of the OX40 agonist ivuxolimab. This receptor was taken from an adult with an advanced solid tumor such as melanoma, head and neck, liver or kidney cancer.

CDR3 sequence reads: CASSFSWGTQETQYF. The DNA for the CDR3 is TGTGCCAGTAGTTTCTCTTGGGGGACCCAAGAGACCCAGTACTTC. This chain uses TRBV19 with TRBJ2-5; either TRBD1 or TRBD2 may supply D (5 bases each). This CDR3 has 15 residues. Trimming cost V 5 bases and J 1 base, with 14 bases left between them. CDR1 and CDR2 (germline): LNHDA, SQIVND (reference sequence).